The source of this T cell receptor (beta chain) is a study of identical twins. The cDNA had a unique molecular identifier and a template-switch universal primer site. TCRdb redid the calling of the 5' RACE reads with MiXCR, one entry per CDR3 protein. The data show around 500,000 distinct CDR3 sequences, 11% to 15% seen once. The germline V gene encodes CDR1 MNHNS and CDR2 SASEGT. The CDR3 consists of 14 residues. The V gene lost 4 bases and the J gene lost 0 bases, with 7 bases spanning the gap. Overall study findings and caveats: Memory repertoires showed no such pattern, whereas abundant cord blood beta clonotypes carried fewer insertions.

This clonotype was counted a few times. Antigen specificity is unknown. The sample was also linked to a second study, of yellow fever vaccine responses in identical twins.

The clonotype was recovered from a woman aged 18-29 years in good health. The material sequenced was CD4+ T cells sorted from blood. The gene calls are TRBV6-1 and TRBJ1-3; D is unresolved. CDR3 nucleotides: TGTGCCAGCAGTGGGTTGAGCTCTGGAAACACCATATATTTT. Its translation: CASSGLSSGNTIYF.